This T cell receptor (beta chain) was recovered during a study of regulatory T cells in long-lasting Graves disease. This clonotype was counted at least ten times. Time point reported: newly diagnosed GD, antithyroid drugs for less than 3 months. RNA extracted from PBMCs served as the sequencing template. V lost 1 base and J 0 bases, leaving 19 bases between the germline ends. Germline lookup yields CDR1 GTSNPN and CDR2 SVGIG (reference sequence). The CDR3 contains 18 residues. Arm-PCR of CDR3 regions with iRepertoire HTBI primers generated TCR beta libraries. In the authors' workflow: Across the samples, identification revealed 55 to 75 TRBV and over 12 TRBJ segments. TCRdb redid the calling of the multiplex PCR reads with MiXCR, one entry per CDR3 protein. TCRdb assigned the V and J calls; the authors' analysis was not used. The profile covers 350,000 to 500,000 distinct CDR3 sequences, with around 17% appearing a single time and about 23% taken by the ten largest.

The same sample was also studied in work on T cells in Graves' hyperthyroidism and ophthalmopathy.

The sequences come from peripheral blood mononuclear cells (PBMCs), collected at new diagnosis, from a patient treated with antithyroid drugs. The sequence was obtained from a woman in her late teens or twenties with Graves disease. The gene calls are TRBV30 and TRBJ1-5; tentatively, D is TRBD1 (5 bases). CDR3 nucleotide sequence: TGTGCCTGGAGTGCCATACCCGGGACTCAAGATAGCAATCAGCCCCAGCATTTT. Translated, it gives CAWSAIPGTQDSNQPQHF.